The clone carrying this T cell receptor beta chain was seen many times. Its target is unknown. This specimen comes from a study of T-cell reconstitution after alpha-beta-depleted transplantation in children. Using unique molecular identifiers, the investigators prepared the TCRbeta library. TCRdb recomputed calls from the PCR reads with MiXCR, one row per CDR3 protein. Among over 450,000 distinct CDR3 sequences, 8% to 11% were seen once, and the ten largest hold 2%. This CDR3 spans 14 amino acids. The V end was cut by 6 bases, the J end by 3 bases, with 12 bases between. In germline, CDR1 is SGHAT, CDR2 FQNNGV. General study results and limits: Diversity and T-cell counts at one year after transplant derived mostly from new T cells. Several hundred graft clones that had expanded were reportedly the source of alpha-beta T cells about two months after transplant. Certain patients had high TCRbeta diversity at day 60, and it came from recipient T cells and thymic progenitors that survived.

This sequence was found in a child aged 2-15 years with inherited bone marrow failure, due to receive a stem cell transplant. Here the sequenced sample was PBMCs, taken before TCRalphabeta/CD19-depleted stem cell transplant. The chain joins TRBV11-2 to TRBJ1-5; D is undetermined. CDR3 amino acids: CASSPSNFNQPQHF. CDR3 DNA: TGTGCCAGCAGTCCTAGCAATTTCAATCAGCCCCAGCATTTT. The full variable domain, its missing parts supplied by reference TRBV11-2 and TRBJ1-5, is EAGVAQSPRYKIIEKRQSVAFWCNPISGHATLYWYQQILGQGPKLLIQFQNNGVVDDSQLPKDRFSAERLKGVDSTLKIQPAKLEDSAVYLCASSPSNFNQPQHFGDGTRLSIL.